This note documents a single TCR beta chain sequence. Its target antigen remains unknown. No base-level quality is on record; no much larger clone is a single base apart. This sample's time point label indicates: baseline before first vaccination. The vaccinee samples were drawn from two UK trials, COV001 and COV002, one of which was a single-blind randomized controlled phase 2/3 trial testing AZD1222 (ChAdOx1 nCoV-19) in healthy adults. For TCRbeta chain sequencing, PBMC samples were collected from trial participants at day 0 and at day 28 after the second dose. This sample is drawn from a study of T cell responses to AZD1222 COVID-19 vaccine (dated by TCRdb to the early 2020s). Context from the whole study: Because spike-specific TCR depth and breadth did not differ between the two schedules, AZD1222 recipients who got a second dose at roughly 4 weeks were pooled with those who got a second dose at roughly 12 weeks. TCR sequencing was performed for over 230 trial participants, of whom about 200 were given two doses of AZD1222 and around 25 were given two doses of MenACWY control vaccine. Trial participants were enrolled by age into subgroups of 18-55, 56-69 and 70-plus years, and around 150, 28 and 57 TCR-sequenced participants, respectively, were included in these subgroups. Points the paper makes about the study in general: In the small 56-69-year group, the increase in depth fell short of significance, most likely because of low power. Because no day 14 peak-response samples were available, repertoires were characterized only after the peak T cell response. Vaccine-associated CD4 TCRs spanned the whole spike protein, with dominant responses in regions 160-218 and 743-854. After two AZD1222 doses, spike-specific TCR breadth and depth were significantly higher than at day 0 and than in MenACWY recipients. Participants were mostly white British, with more females than males. The authors suggested clonal diversity may have been underestimated. Nearly half of unique spike-specific TCRs reportedly recognized epitopes outside regions mutated in the B.1.351 and B.1.1.7 variants. Conclusions about previously exposed vaccinees are limited, since just six AZD1222 recipients were seropositive for SARS-CoV-2 at baseline.

The cysteine opens and the phenylalanine closes a CDR3 of 17 amino acids. The only DNA kept is the CDR3, 51 bases in frame from the first base. The germline V gene encodes CDR1 LGHDT and CDR2 YNNKEL (reference sequence). Trimming removed 0 bases from V and 0 bases from J, leaving 9 bases between the germline ends. The CDR3 regions of human TCRbeta chains were subjected to immunosequencing. As for the original processing: TCRs in the repertoires were compared against a reference library of SARS-CoV-2-specific TCRs that had been generated with the MIRA antigen-specificity platform. Breadth was defined as the fraction of unique TCRs that were SARS-CoV-2-associated. Depth was defined as the fraction of total T cells that were SARS-CoV-2-associated. Using the MIRA data, each spike-specific TCR was mapped to the spike region that the TCR reacts to and placed in a CD4 or CD8 class. Log10-transformed breadth and depth values were compared by one-way ANOVA with Sidak's multiple comparisons tests. Held by TCRdb, this immuneACCESS table contains in-frame sequences only and omits some clones. Under half of the omission traces to an unresolved V gene where checked; the cause of the rest is unknown. V and J calls and clone size are those listed in that table; D and trimming were worked out from the DNA. The sample data list more than 50,000 clones, and around 90% of these were observed just once. The biggest ten clones account for under 5% of the sample.

This receptor was taken from an adult in good health. The material sequenced was peripheral blood, taken on day 0 of AZD1222 vaccination. The chain is encoded by TRBV3-1 (or the pseudogene TRBV3-2) joined to TRBJ2-6; a tentative D match to TRBD1 spans 6 bases. CDR3 protein: CASSQEGTLSGANVLTF. At the DNA level, the sequence is TGTGCCAGCAGCCAAGAAGGGACACTCTCTGGGGCCAACGTCCTGACTTTC.